This entry features one T cell receptor (beta chain) sequence. The sample is drawn from a study of T cell changes during pregnancy in multiple sclerosis. The data were produced by immunoSEQ multiplex PCR, yet TCRdb's version contains in-frame clones alone and is incomplete. The repertoire holds 45,000 to 50,000 clones, with 80% to 95% as singletons. Trimming took off 5 bases at V and 7 bases at J, with 19 bases between the two ends. CDR1 and CDR2 from the germline V gene are SGDLS and YYNGEE. CDR3 length: 14 residues. This chain joins TRBV9 and TRBJ2-7; D is ambiguous. Here the sequenced sample was peripheral blood, taken in the third trimester of pregnancy. The sequence derives from a female donor with multiple sclerosis, enrolled in a pregnancy study. CDR3 residues: CASSPGPQTGEQYF. The CDR3 region has the DNA TGTGCCAGCAGTCCGGGTCCTCAAACTGGAGAGCAGTACTTC.